A selection of T cell receptor beta chains follows, all from one sample in a study of radiation and T cells in renal cell carcinoma. Repertoires were generated with immunoSEQ multiplex PCR, while TCRdb's copy carries only in-frame clones and drops some. The sample has approximately 90,000 clones; about 82% are singletons. Sequenced here: blood, sampled from a patient whose treatment included radiotherapy and nephrectomy. The receptors derive from a man in his fifties or sixties with renal cell carcinoma. The CDR3 runs from the conserved cysteine through the conserved F or W. The D gene is left open where the match is weak. Not every row has a clone size; where given, it reads once, few, many or a size class.

>TRBJ2-2|TRBV7-9|TRBD2|NA
CASSLALNWRGANTGELFF
TGTGCCAGCAGCTTAGCGCTAAATTGGCGGGGGGCGAACACCGGGGAGCTGTTTTTT
>TRBJ2-5|TRBV7-2|NA|NA
CASSPTNSETQYF
TGTGCCAGCAGCCCGACTAATTCGGAGACCCAGTACTTC
>TRBJ2-6|TRBV28|TRBD1|NA
CASLDRVRLFRPGANVLTF
TGTGCCAGCCTAGACAGGGTACGTTTATTCAGGCCTGGGGCCAACGTCCTGACTTTC
>TRBJ2-7|TRBV7-2|NA|NA
CASSFYLSYEQYF
TGTGCCAGCAGCTTTTATCTGTCCTACGAGCAGTACTTC
>TRBJ2-7|TRBV29-1|NA|NA
CSVDTGSSYEQYF
TGCAGCGTTGATACCGGGAGCTCCTACGAGCAGTACTTC
>TRBJ2-2|TRBV7-2|NA|NA
CASSLKSVPGELFF
TGTGCCAGCAGCTTAAAGAGCGTCCCCGGGGAGCTGTTTTTT
>TRBJ2-3|TRBV7-2|TRBD2|NA
CASSWASGVPRDTQYF
TGTGCCAGCAGCTGGGCCAGCGGGGTCCCCAGGGATACGCAGTATTTT
>TRBJ1-5|TRBV27|NA|NA
CASSLKSGRGGGSNQPQHF
TGTGCCAGCAGTTTAAAGTCGGGAAGGGGTGGTGGGAGCAATCAGCCCCAGCATTTT
>TRBJ1-5|TRBV28|TRBD1|NA
CASSLGRQGGGQPQHF
TGTGCCAGCAGTTTAGGTCGGCAGGGGGGCGGTCAGCCCCAGCATTTT
>TRBJ1-1|TRBV28|NA|few
CASRGGQGDTEAFF
TGTGCCAGCCGTGGGGGGCAGGGAGACACTGAAGCTTTCTTT
>TRBJ2-1|TRBV7-3|TRBD1|NA
CASSPDRGMYNEQFF
TGTGCCAGCAGCCCGGACAGGGGGATGTACAATGAGCAGTTCTTC
>TRBJ2-3|TRBV30|NA|NA
CAWSGYSGQHSRSAYPTDTQYF
TGTGCCTGGAGTGGATACTCCGGACAGCATAGTCGGTCGGCCTATCCAACAGATACGCAGTATTTT
>TRBJ1-2|TRBV28|NA|NA
CASSFGQGEDYGYTF
TGTGCCAGCAGTTTTGGGCAGGGAGAAGACTATGGCTACACCTTC
>TRBJ2-7|TRBV6-1|NA|NA
CASSEANVYEQYF
TGTGCCAGCAGTGAAGCCAATGTCTACGAGCAGTACTTC
>TRBJ2-1|TRBV18|TRBD1|NA
CASSPPDRATYNEQFF
TGTGCCAGCTCACCACCGGACAGGGCTACCTACAATGAGCAGTTCTTC
>TRBJ2-7|TRBV30|NA|NA
CAWSGSWSLEQYF
TGTGCCTGGAGTGGCTCTTGGTCGCTCGAGCAGTACTTC
>TRBJ2-2|TRBV10-3|NA|NA
CAISGGNERRNTGELFF
TGTGCCATCAGTGGGGGAAACGAAAGAAGGAACACCGGGGAGCTGTTTTTT
>TRBJ2-7|TRBV4-2|NA|NA
CASSLVSGQEVYEQYF
TGTGCCAGCAGCCTCGTATCTGGGCAAGAAGTTTACGAGCAGTACTTC
>TRBJ1-5|TRBV7-3|NA|NA
CASSQGVGQPQHF
TGTGCCAGCAGCCAAGGGGTCGGTCAGCCCCAGCATTTT
>TRBJ1-1|TRBV5-1|NA|NA
CASSSQGSSTEAFF
TGCGCCAGCAGCTCCCAAGGGTCCTCAACTGAAGCTTTCTTT
>TRBJ2-1|TRBV9|TRBD2|NA
CASSVTLAGDNEQFF
TGTGCCAGCAGCGTCACGCTAGCGGGGGACAATGAGCAGTTCTTC
>TRBJ2-5|TRBV29-1|NA|NA
CSVAGAEETQYF
TGCAGCGTTGCAGGGGCAGAGGAGACCCAGTACTTC
>TRBJ1-2|TRBV6-5|NA|NA
CASSIGGANGYTF
TGTGCCAGCAGCATAGGGGGGGCGAATGGCTACACCTTC
>TRBJ2-2|TRBV18|NA|NA
CASSPPPPGELFF
TGTGCCAGCTCACCACCTCCCCCCGGGGAGCTGTTTTTT
>TRBJ1-2|TRBV18|NA|once
CASSPRPPPEGGYTF
TGTGCCAGCTCACCAAGGCCACCGCCGGAAGGTGGCTACACCTTC
>TRBJ2-3|TRBV2|NA|once
CASSEGVGPTDTQYF
TGTGCCAGCAGTGAAGGGGTAGGGCCCACAGATACGCAGTATTTT
>TRBJ1-6|TRBV4-1|NA|once
CASSQGLDSNNSPLHF
TGCGCCAGCAGCCAAGGCTTGGACAGCAATAATTCACCCCTCCACTTT
>TRBJ1-2|TRBV7-2|NA|NA
CASSFSHTGNYGYTF
TGTGCCAGCAGTTTTAGCCATACGGGAAACTATGGCTACACCTTC
>TRBJ1-1|TRBV11-2|NA|once
CASSSTGPNTEAFF
TGTGCCAGCAGCTCCACAGGGCCGAACACTGAAGCTTTCTTT